This T cell receptor (beta chain) originates from a study of T cell responses to AZD1222 COVID-19 vaccine (dated by TCRdb to the early 2020s). Background on the whole study: A total of just over 230 trial participants underwent TCR sequencing, of whom some 200 had received two doses of AZD1222 and approximately 26 had received two doses of the MenACWY control vaccine. Enrollment into the trials was organized by age into subgroups of 18-55, 56-69 and 70-plus years, and those subgroups contained roughly 150, 30 and 60 TCR-sequenced participants, respectively. The research as a whole found: Reportedly, close to half of the unique spike-specific TCRs recognized epitopes lying outside the regions that are mutated in the B.1.351 and B.1.1.7 variants. The 56-69-year group was small, and its depth increase did not reach significance, likely because of low power. Because no samples from the day 14 peak response were available, repertoires could be characterized only after the peak T cell response. After two AZD1222 doses, spike-specific TCR breadth and depth were significantly higher than at day 0 and than in MenACWY recipients. Conclusions about previously exposed vaccinees are limited, since just a handful of AZD1222 recipients were seropositive for SARS-CoV-2 at baseline. Participants were mostly white British, with more females than males. The authors suggested clonal diversity may have been underestimated. CD4 TCRs associated with the vaccine covered the entire spike protein, and the dominant responses were in regions 160-218 and 743-854.

The germline V gene sets CDR1 to ENHRY and CDR2 to SYGVKD. The CDR3 measures 14 amino acids from cysteine to phenylalanine. Only CDR3 DNA remains: 42 bases, in frame from the first base. At the junction V is shortened by 10 bases and J by 8 bases, with 18 bases in between. The CDR3 regions of human TCRbeta chains were subjected to immunosequencing. Regarding the original processing steps: TCRs in the repertoires were matched against a reference library of SARS-CoV-2-specific TCRs that had been generated with the MIRA antigen-specificity platform. Breadth was defined as the fraction of unique TCRs that were SARS-CoV-2-associated. Depth was defined as the fraction of total T cells that were SARS-CoV-2-associated. Using the MIRA data, every spike-specific TCR was mapped to the spike region that the TCR reacted to and assigned to either a CD4 or a CD8 class. Log10-transformed breadth and depth values were compared by one-way ANOVA with Sidak's multiple comparisons tests. As stored in TCRdb, this immuneACCESS dataset retains in-frame rearrangements with V and J assigned. A fraction of the clones does not appear; measured against another copy, unresolved V genes explain less than half of the discrepancy, and the remainder lacks a known reason. D and trimming come from the DNA, and the V and J calls and clone size come from that table. Across this sample there are 140,000 to 150,000 clones, with 85% to 95% seen only once. The ten biggest clones cover 12% of the sample.

In light of the paper, this sample's time point label describes: sample from adult after SARS-CoV-2 infection, after symptom onset. Two convalescent COVID-19 patients, sampled after symptom onset from adults with prior SARS-CoV-2 infection, were also TCR-sequenced for comparison. Comment on this clone: The antigen it binds to is not known. No base quality information exists; no much larger clone differs at one position.

This clonotype originated in an adult who had recovered from COVID-19. Sequencing used peripheral blood, obtained after recovery from COVID-19. This chain joins TRBV10-3 to TRBJ1-6; a weak D assignment points to TRBD1 (5 bases agree). The DNA sequence is as follows: TGTGCCACCTCTCCGGGACGGCGCGATTCACCCCTCCACTTT. Its protein product is CATSPGRRDSPLHF.